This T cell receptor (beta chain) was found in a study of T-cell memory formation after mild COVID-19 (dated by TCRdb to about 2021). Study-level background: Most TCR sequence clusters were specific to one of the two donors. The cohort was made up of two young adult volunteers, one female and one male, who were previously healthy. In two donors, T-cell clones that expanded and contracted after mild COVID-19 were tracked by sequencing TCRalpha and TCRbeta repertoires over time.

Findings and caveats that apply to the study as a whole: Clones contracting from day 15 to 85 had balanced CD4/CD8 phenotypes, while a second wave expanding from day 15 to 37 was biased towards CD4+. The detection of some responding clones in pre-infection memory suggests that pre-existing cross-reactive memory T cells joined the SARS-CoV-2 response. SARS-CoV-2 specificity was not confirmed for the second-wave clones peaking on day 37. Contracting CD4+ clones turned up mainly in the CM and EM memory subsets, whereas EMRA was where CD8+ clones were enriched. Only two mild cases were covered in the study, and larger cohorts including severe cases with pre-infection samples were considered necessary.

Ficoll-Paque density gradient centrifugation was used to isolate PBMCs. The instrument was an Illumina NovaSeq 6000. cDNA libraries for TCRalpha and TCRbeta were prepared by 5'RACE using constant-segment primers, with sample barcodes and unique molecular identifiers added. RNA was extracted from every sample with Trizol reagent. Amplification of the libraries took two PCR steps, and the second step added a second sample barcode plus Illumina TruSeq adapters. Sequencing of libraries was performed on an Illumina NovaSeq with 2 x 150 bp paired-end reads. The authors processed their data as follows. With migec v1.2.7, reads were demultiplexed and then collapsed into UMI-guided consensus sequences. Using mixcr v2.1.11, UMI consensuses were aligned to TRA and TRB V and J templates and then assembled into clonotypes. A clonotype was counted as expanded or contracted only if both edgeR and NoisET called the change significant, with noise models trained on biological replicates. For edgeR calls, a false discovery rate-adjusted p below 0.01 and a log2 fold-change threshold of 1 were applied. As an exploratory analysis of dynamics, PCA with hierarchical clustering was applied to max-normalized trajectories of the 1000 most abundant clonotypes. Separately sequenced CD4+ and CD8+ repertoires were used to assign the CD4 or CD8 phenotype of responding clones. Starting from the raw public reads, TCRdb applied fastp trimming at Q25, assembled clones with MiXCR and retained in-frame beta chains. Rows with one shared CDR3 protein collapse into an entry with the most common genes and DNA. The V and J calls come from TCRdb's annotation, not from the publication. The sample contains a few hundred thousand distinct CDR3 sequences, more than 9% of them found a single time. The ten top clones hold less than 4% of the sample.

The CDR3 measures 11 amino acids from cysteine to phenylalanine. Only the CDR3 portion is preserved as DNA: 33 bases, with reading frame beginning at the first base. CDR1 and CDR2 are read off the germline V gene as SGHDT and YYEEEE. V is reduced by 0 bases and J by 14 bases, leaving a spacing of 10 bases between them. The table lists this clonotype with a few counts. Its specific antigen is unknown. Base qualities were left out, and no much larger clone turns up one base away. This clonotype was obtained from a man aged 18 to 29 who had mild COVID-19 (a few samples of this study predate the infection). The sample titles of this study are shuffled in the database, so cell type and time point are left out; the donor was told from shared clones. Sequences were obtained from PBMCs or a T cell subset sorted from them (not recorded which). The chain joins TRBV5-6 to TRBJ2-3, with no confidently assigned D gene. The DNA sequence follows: TGTGCCAGCAGCTTGGCCAGTTCGTGGTATTTT. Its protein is CASSLASSWYF.